This TCR beta chain was recovered during a study of T cell responses to AZD1222 COVID-19 vaccine. Study findings and constraints: Donors skewed white British and female; clonal diversity was possibly underestimated. Two AZD1222 doses significantly raised spike-specific TCR breadth and depth over controls. Sampling that yielded the repertoires occurred only after the peak T cell response.

This clone was seen a handful of times. The antigen remains unidentified. Libraries were prepared by immunoSEQ multiplex PCR; TCRdb keeps only in-frame clonotypes and omits some of them. The data show 95,000 to 150,000 clones, with roughly 87% seen just once and 2.6% held by the top ten. In germline, CDR1 is LGHNA, CDR2 YNFKEQ. The germline V and J ends were trimmed by 7 bases and 6 bases, with 15 bases remaining between them. CDR3 length equals 13 residues. Second-dose intervals near 4 or 12 weeks were combined. The starting material was peripheral blood, obtained 28 days after the second AZD1222 dose. This chain uses TRBV4-2 with TRBJ1-2; D gene uncertain. This TCR derives from an adult who received the AZD1222 COVID-19 vaccine. This chain's CDR3 is CASNPARGNGYTF. The CDR3 DNA reads as TGTGCCAGCAACCCCGCTAGAGGGAATGGCTACACCTTC.